This T cell receptor beta chain emerged from a study of beta chain features in type 1 diabetes. General study findings and limits: Among all four CD4+ subsets, Type 1 diabetes patients had TCRB CDR3s that were moderately but significantly shorter. When cDNA is sequenced, cells with high TCR expression could be over-represented. Reduced insertions and increased deletions marked VDJ junctions in type 1 diabetes patients.

Expressed TCRB transcripts were sequenced because the entire RNA isolate underwent reverse transcription. Sequencing was performed with immunoSEQ multiplex PCR; in TCRdb, only in-frame clones are kept and a portion is missing. Of 400,000 or so clones listed, around 9.6% are singletons. Only a few counts were recorded for this clone. Its target is not known. CDR1 is LNHNV, CDR2 YYDKDF, per germline (reference sequence). This CDR3 contains 16 residues. Deletions cut 0 bases from V and 0 bases from J, with 9 bases between. Each of the CD4+ naive, central memory, regulatory and stem cell-like memory populations was sorted via CD45RO/CCR7/CD25/CD127/CD95/CD27.

Sequencing was done on a sample of central memory CD4+ T cells from blood. The receptor's source is a man aged 30 to 39 with type 1 diabetes. This rearrangement joins TRBV15 to TRBJ2-1; D call uncertain. CDR3 protein: CATSRDLDGSYNEQFF. The CDR3 region has the DNA TGTGCCACCAGCAGAGATCTTGACGGCTCCTACAATGAGCAGTTCTTC.